Following are 8 T cell receptor beta chains from one sample sequenced in a study of control samples from healthy donors and cancer patients. Only in-frame clones appear in the TCRdb table, and some are missing; sequencing was by immunoSEQ multiplex PCR. In the table there are 70,000 to 95,000 clones, 70% to 90% of which are singletons. Material for sequencing was blood. The receptors come from a middle-aged man in good health.

The rearrangement joins TRBV28 to TRBJ1-2, with unresolved D. This CDR3 region has 12 residues. Per germline, CDR1 MDHEN and CDR2 SYDVKM. The germline V and J ends were trimmed by 10 bases and 2 bases, with 11 bases remaining between them. CDR3 nucleotide sequence: TGTGCCACCTTAGACACGAACTATGGCTACACCTTC. The encoded protein is CATLDTNYGYTF.

V and J are TRBV29-1 and TRBJ2-3; 11 bases line up with TRBD1. Germline CDR1 SQVTM, CDR2 ANQGSEA. The CDR3 consists of 14 residues. Losses at the gene ends were 6 bases for V and 4 bases for J; bases not matched to a gene: 6. The CDR3 protein is CSVRTGGGADTQYF. CDR3 sequence (DNA): TGCAGCGTGAGGACAGGGGGCGGAGCAGATACGCAGTATTTT.

The chain joins TRBV4-1 to TRBJ2-7; unclear D gene. The CDR3 contains 14 residues. Trimming took off 0 bases at V and 0 bases at J, with 6 bases between the two ends. Germline-derived CDR1 and CDR2 are MGHRA and YSYEKL. CDR3 residues: CASSQEPGSYEQYF. The CDR3 coding sequence is TGCGCCAGCAGCCAAGAACCGGGCTCCTACGAGCAGTACTTC.

The rearrangement joins TRBV5-1 to TRBJ2-2, with 9 bases aligning to TRBD1. Germline V lookup: CDR1 SGHRS, CDR2 YFSETQ. This CDR3 is 16 amino acids long. V lost 4 bases to trimming and J lost 2 bases; unmatched junction nucleotides: 6. The CDR3 loop reads CASSRTGDPNTGELFF. The CDR3, as DNA: TGCGCCAGCAGCCGGACAGGGGACCCCAACACCGGGGAGCTGTTTTTT.

The chain couples TRBV4-1 to TRBJ1-2, with TRBD1 as a possible D gene (5 bases). Germline-derived CDR1 and CDR2 are MGHRA and YSYEKL. The CDR3 sequence is 17 residues long. V was pared by 0 bases and J by 7 bases, with 21 bases between. This CDR3 is CASSQDISRGVQGGYTF. CDR3 bases: TGCGCCAGCAGCCAAGATATCAGTCGAGGGGTTCAGGGTGGCTACACCTTC.

The chain joins TRBV6-2 or TRBV6-3 to TRBJ1-5; no definite D call. The CDR3 runs 13 residues. The germline CDR1 and CDR2 sequences are MNHEY and SVGEGT. V lost 2 bases to trimming and J lost 7 bases, with 9 bases between them. This CDR3 reads CASSYADAQPQHF. CDR3 coding DNA: TGTGCCAGCAGTTACGCGGACGCACAGCCCCAGCATTTT.

The chain couples TRBV27 to TRBJ2-1, with 7 bases lining up with TRBD2. With 5 bases clipped from V and 8 bases from J, the junction kept 12 bases outside the gene matches. The CDR3 length is 15 residues. Germline values: CDR1 MNHEY, CDR2 SMNVEV (reference sequence). CDR3 DNA sequence: TGTGCCAGCAGTCCCTGGGGGGGAATAAACGATGAGCAGTTCTTC. Protein sequence: CASSPWGGINDEQFF.

The genes are TRBV5-1 and TRBJ1-1; no reliable D call. The germline V gene has CDR1 SGHRS and CDR2 YFSETQ. Trimming took off 2 bases at V and 3 bases at J, with 8 bases between the two ends. This CDR3 is built from 13 residues. CDR3 sequence reads: CASSFQEDTEAFF. The CDR3 DNA follows: TGCGCCAGCAGCTTTCAGGAGGACACTGAAGCTTTCTTT.